These 4 T cell receptor beta chains came from one sample sequenced in a study of PD-L1 blockade in urothelial cancer. Time point here: pretreatment peripheral blood. TCRdb's copy holds only in-frame clones and misses some; the assay was immunoSEQ multiplex PCR. The profile shows tens of thousands of clones, more than 75% of them singletons. The starting material was PBMCs, obtained around atezolizumab (anti-PD-L1) treatment. The receptors originated from a man in his 60s with urothelial cancer.

The chain uses TRBV6-1 and TRBJ2-1; TRBD1 matches at 10 bases. The CDR3 is 14 amino acids. V lost 7 bases, J lost 7 bases, and 7 bases stayed unmatched. Germline V gives CDR1 MNHNS, CDR2 SASEGT. The CDR3 loop is CASTWTGGRNEQFF. The CDR3 coding sequence is TGTGCCAGCACTTGGACAGGGGGTAGGAATGAGCAGTTCTTC.

The chain joins TRBV25-1 to TRBJ2-1, with 11 positions matching TRBD2. This CDR3 region has 15 residues. The germline gives CDR1 MGHDK, CDR2 SYGVNS. V lost 7 bases to trimming and J lost 7 bases; unmatched junction nucleotides: 9. The chain's CDR3 is CASTAGGLAVNEQFF. The CDR3 nucleotides read TGTGCCAGCACCGCAGGGGGACTAGCGGTTAATGAGCAGTTCTTC. Together with reference TRBV25-1 and TRBJ2-1, the CDR3 gives the full variable domain: EADIYQTPRYLVIGTGKKITLECSQTMGHDKMYWYQQDPGMELHLIHYSYGVNSTEKGDLSSESTVSRIRTEHFPLTLESARPSHTSQYLCASTAGGLAVNEQFFGPGTRLTVL.

The chain links TRBV11-2 to TRBJ2-3; possible D gene TRBD1, 6 bases. Germline-derived CDR1 and CDR2 are SGHAT and FQNNGV. The CDR3 runs to 15 residues. V was shortened by 4 bases and J by 4 bases, with 15 bases between the two germline ends. CDR3 sequence reads: CASSSRDTYSDTQYF. The CDR3 bases are TGTGCCAGCAGCTCTCGGGACACTTACTCAGATACGCAGTATTTT.

The genes are TRBV23-1 and TRBJ1-1; D is uncertain. TRBV23-1 carries the ORF label, with uncertain function. The CDR3 contains 16 residues. V was shortened by 0 bases and J by 5 bases, with 16 bases between the two germline ends. The CDR3: CASSQSSPGRRTEAFF. The DNA of the CDR3 is TGCGCCAGCAGTCAATCGTCCCCGGGAAGGAGGACTGAAGCTTTCTTT.